These 10 T cell receptor beta chains share one sample of origin, sequenced in a study of shared clonotypes between healthy human individuals. CD45RO negativity and positive selection for CCR7 defined naive CD8 cells, a population that excluded terminally differentiated effector memory CD45RA+ cells. The method was immunoSEQ multiplex PCR; TCRdb's version includes in-frame clones alone and lacks a portion of them. The sample holds under 1 million clones, roughly 96% seen once. Sequenced sample: naive CD8+ T cells sorted from blood. The receptors were gathered from a man aged 25 to 40 in good health.

The chain has TRBV7-6 and TRBJ2-7, with 9 bases lining up with TRBD1. Germline V gene lookup returns CDR1 SGHVS and CDR2 FNYEAQ. V was clipped by 1 base and J by 5 bases; unmatched bases: 12. The CDR3 has 17 amino acids. The CDR3 bases are TGTGCCAGCAGCTTAGGGCGGGACAGGGATTGGTGGAACGAGCAGTACTTC. As protein: CASSLGRDRDWWNEQYF.

The chain combines TRBV9 with TRBJ2-1; D unresolved. The ends were cut back, 3 bases at V and 1 base at J, with 14 bases in the middle. The germline V gene encodes CDR1 SGDLS and CDR2 YYNGEE. This CDR3 comprises 16 residues. Here the CDR3 reads CASSATANPSYNEQFF. The CDR3 coding sequence is TGTGCCAGCAGCGCAACAGCTAACCCTTCCTACAATGAGCAGTTCTTC.

The V call is TRBV18, the J call TRBJ2-3, with 7 bases fitting TRBD1. The CDR3 extends over 17 amino acids. CDR1 and CDR2 (germline): KGHSH, LQKENI. V shed 5 bases and J 2 bases; nucleotides not matched to a gene: 13. CDR3 in amino acids: CASSGNRGSRFTDTQYF. CDR3 sequence (DNA): TGTGCCAGCTCAGGAAACAGGGGTAGTCGATTCACAGATACGCAGTATTTT.

The V gene is TRBV5-4, the J gene TRBJ1-1, with D maybe TRBD1 (6 bases). Looked up from germline, CDR1 is SGHNT and CDR2 is YYREEE (reference sequence). Trimming pared 5 bases from V and 4 bases from J, leaving 9 bases between. The CDR3 covers 12 residues. In DNA, the CDR3 is TGTGCCAGCAGTGGCAGGGGCACTGAAGCTTTCTTT. This sequence encodes CASSGRGTEAFF.

CDR3 bases: TGTGCCAGCGGAGGGGGTAGCGGGAGCTCCTACGAGCAGTACTTC. Protein sequence: CASGGGSGSSYEQYF. The chain links TRBV6-1 to TRBJ2-7; 9 bases line up with TRBD2. This CDR3 spans 15 amino acids. With 8 bases clipped from V and 0 bases from J, the junction kept 8 bases outside the gene matches. Germline V lookup: CDR1 MNHNS, CDR2 SASEGT.

The chain links TRBV5-4 to TRBJ2-3; no clear D gene. CDR1 SGHNT and CDR2 YYREEE come from the germline V gene (reference sequence). The V gene lost 0 bases and the J gene lost 5 bases, with 4 bases spanning the gap. The CDR3 length is 12 residues. CDR3 residues: CASSLEIDTQYF. The DNA of the CDR3 is TGTGCCAGCAGCTTGGAAATAGATACGCAGTATTTT.

The chain has TRBV14 and TRBJ2-1, with D perhaps TRBD2 (7 bases). Germline CDR1 and CDR2: SGHDN and FVKESK. V lost 4 bases and J 5 bases, leaving 15 bases between the germline ends. CDR3 length: 15 amino acids. Here the CDR3 DNA reads TGTGCCAGCAGCCCCCTTGGGGGGGCCCACAATGAGCAGTTCTTC. This sequence encodes CASSPLGGAHNEQFF.

The chain is built from TRBV7-2 and TRBJ2-7; the D gene is possibly TRBD1 (6 bases). Germline loops: CDR1 SGHTA, CDR2 FQGNSA. This CDR3 has 14 residues. V dropped 5 bases and J dropped 3 bases, with 14 bases sitting between them. In nucleotides, the CDR3 is TGTGCCAGCAGCCTGGCTGGACAGCTCTACGAGCAGTACTTC. Translating it yields CASSLAGQLYEQYF.

The rearrangement joins TRBV7-2 to TRBJ1-5, with TRBD1 as a possible D gene (5 bases). CDR1 is SGHTA and CDR2 is FQGNSA in the germline V gene. This CDR3 contains 16 residues. V was trimmed by 4 bases and J by 0 bases, leaving 13 bases between them. The DNA of the CDR3 is TGTGCCAGCAGCTCCCGGGGGGGGTATAGCAATCAGCCCCAGCATTTT. This encodes CASSSRGGYSNQPQHF.

The V gene is TRBV27, the J gene TRBJ2-7; 8 positions agree with TRBD1. The CDR3 runs to 14 residues. CDR1 and CDR2 (germline): MNHEY, SMNVEV (reference sequence). Unmatched junction bases numbered 9, after V lost 9 bases and J lost 2 bases. The CDR3, as DNA: TGTGCCAGTTGTCCCGGGACAGGTACCTACGAGCAGTACTTC. It encodes CASCPGTGTYEQYF.